This entry concerns a single T cell receptor (beta chain). The antigen is unknown. TCR beta CDR3 region amplification was performed from RNA transcripts. With the HTBI primer set, the TCR CDR3 went through a first round of RT-PCR. TCRdb used MiXCR to reprocess the multiplex PCR reads, holding one entry per CDR3 protein. The data contain under 40,000 distinct CDR3 sequences, approximately 52% of them singletons. Germline V lookup: CDR1 SGHTA, CDR2 FQGNSA. The CDR3 is made up of 14 amino acids. Trimming cost V 1 base and J 0 bases, with 6 bases left between them. This specimen comes from a study of T cells in Graves' hyperthyroidism and ophthalmopathy. Study background: Peripheral blood was taken when the disease was first diagnosed, before any treatment began. Study-level results: Blood also carried most thyroid clonotypes expanded above 0.001.

The receptor comes from a woman aged 40 to 50 with Graves' ophthalmopathy. The sample consisted of blood. The J gene is TRBJ1-2, the V gene TRBV7-2, with D uncertain. As DNA, the CDR3 is TGTGCCAGCAGCTTAGGGGCCGCTAACTATGGCTACACCTTC. This codes for CASSLGAANYGYTF. The entire variable domain, with the rest obtained from reference TRBV7-2 and TRBJ1-2, is as follows: GAGVSQSPSNKVTEKGKDVELRCDPISGHTALYWYRQSLGQGLEFLIYFQGNSAPDKSGLPSDRFSAERTGGSVSTLTIQRTQQEDSAVYLCASSLGAANYGYTFGSGTRLTVV.